Each of the 29 T cell receptor beta chains below was sequenced from the same sample in a study of beta chain features in type 1 diabetes. Notes on the study in general: A moderate, significant TCRB CDR3 shortening appeared in type 1 diabetes across four CD4+ subsets.

Antigens for these TCRs are unknown. All of the isolated RNA was reverse transcribed, so expressed TCRB transcripts were sequenced. The method was immunoSEQ multiplex PCR; TCRdb's version includes in-frame clones alone and lacks a portion of them. This table holds around 250,000 clones, 14% found once. The specimen was naive CD4+ T cells from blood. These receptors were collected from a man younger than 45 with type 1 diabetes.

This chain links TRBV5-6 with TRBJ1-5; weak D call: TRBD1 (6 bases). The CDR3 is 14 residues long. Trimming took 1 base from V and 5 from J, leaving 10 bases between them. CDR1 is SGHDT and CDR2 is YYEEEE in the germline V gene. The CDR3 DNA is TGTGCCAGCAGCTTGACAGGGTTTGATCAGCCCCAGCATTTT. The encoded protein is CASSLTGFDQPQHF. The complete variable domain, with remaining parts taken from reference TRBV5-6 and TRBJ1-5, reads DAGVTQSPTHLIKTRGQQVTLRCSPKSGHDTVSWYQQALGQGPQFIFQYYEEEERQRGNFPDRFSGHQFPNYSSELNVNALLLGDSALYLCASSLTGFDQPQHFGDGTRLSIL.

The V and J genes are TRBV5-4 and TRBJ2-1; D gene ambiguous. CDR3 size: 13 residues. Trimming removed 1 base from V and 10 bases from J, with 12 bases in between. The germline CDR1 and CDR2 sequences are SGHNT and YYREEE (reference sequence). CDR3 sequence (DNA): TGTGCCAGCAGCTTGCGTCGTCTGGCCGAGCAGTTCTTC. Residues: CASSLRRLAEQFF.

This clone was seen more than once but under ten times. The rearrangement uses TRBV11-3 and TRBJ2-5; 7 bases map to TRBD1. This CDR3 region has 13 residues. With V trimmed by 2 bases and J by 5 bases, 2 bases remained unmatched. CDR1 is SGHNT, CDR2 YENEEA, per germline. As DNA, the CDR3 is TGTGCCAGCAGCTTACAGGGGGAGGAGACCCAGTACTTC. This translates into CASSLQGEETQYF. The full variable domain, rest sourced from reference TRBV11-3 and TRBJ2-5, is EAGVVQSPRYKIIEKKQPVAFWCNPISGHNTLYWYLQNLGQGPELLIRYENEEAVDDSQLPKDRFSAERLKGVDSTLKIQPAELGDSAVYLCASSLQGEETQYFGPGTRLLVL.

There are a few counts of this clone. This chain joins TRBV19 and TRBJ2-7; possibly TRBD1 for D (5 bases). Germline V gives CDR1 LNHDA, CDR2 SQIVND (reference sequence). The CDR3 covers 13 residues. V was clipped by 9 bases and J by 5 bases, with 17 bases between them. CDR3 sequence: CASRNRFLDEQYF. The CDR3 DNA sequence: TGTGCCAGCCGGAACAGGTTCCTAGACGAGCAGTACTTC. The full variable domain, in which reference TRBV19 and TRBJ2-7 provide the parts outside the CDR3, is DGGITQSPKYLFRKEGQNVTLSCEQNLNHDAMYWYRQDPGQGLRLIYYSQIVNDFQKGDIAEGYSVSREKKESFPLTVTSAQKNPTAFYLCASRNRFLDEQYFGPGTRLTVT.

This clone was detected only a few times. The CDR3 region has the DNA TGTGCCAGCAAACTCCTTAGCGGGCTAGCGGGGGGACCCACAGATACGCAGTATTTT. Amino acid sequence: CASKLLSGLAGGPTDTQYF. J is TRBJ2-3 and V is TRBV11-2, with 11 nucleotides matching TRBD2. CDR1 is SGHAT, CDR2 FQNNGV, per germline. This CDR3 spans 19 amino acids. Trimming cost V 7 bases and J 2 bases; bases outside gene matches: 17.

CDR3 coding DNA: TGTGCCAGCAGCTCTCATCGGGACATCTATGGCTACACCTTC. Its protein product is CASSSHRDIYGYTF. The gene calls are TRBV11-2 and TRBJ1-2, with a possible D match to TRBD1 (6 bases). CDR3 length: 14 residues. The ends were cut back, 4 bases at V and 4 bases at J, with 13 bases in the middle. Per the germline V gene, CDR1 is SGHAT and CDR2 is FQNNGV. The entire variable domain, with the rest obtained from reference TRBV11-2 and TRBJ1-2, is as follows: EAGVAQSPRYKIIEKRQSVAFWCNPISGHATLYWYQQILGQGPKLLIQFQNNGVVDDSQLPKDRFSAERLKGVDSTLKIQPAKLEDSAVYLCASSSHRDIYGYTFGSGTRLTVV.

V gene TRBV6-5 combines with J gene TRBJ1-2; 10 bases fit TRBD1. The CDR3 loop spans 13 amino acids. CDR1 is MNHEY and CDR2 is SVGAGI in the germline V gene. V shed 5 bases, J shed 6 bases, and the junction held 3 bases outside the gene matches. In DNA, the CDR3 is TGTGCCAGCAGTCGACAGGGGGCGGATGGCTACACCTTC. It encodes CASSRQGADGYTF.

The CDR3 bases are TGTGCCAGCAGTTCGGCTAGCGGAGCTTACAATGAGCAGTTCTTC. Amino acids: CASSSASGAYNEQFF. This chain links TRBV6-5 with TRBJ2-1; 7 nucleotides agree with TRBD2. The CDR3 sequence is 15 residues long. J was trimmed by 4 bases and V by 4 bases; bases with no gene match: 7. Germline V CDR1 and CDR2: MNHEY, SVGAGI.

This sequence joins TRBV5-1 and TRBJ2-5; a weak D match, TRBD1 (6 bases). Matching the DNA end better, TRBJ2-7 makes the J call doubtful. CDR1 SGHRS and CDR2 YFSETQ come from the germline V gene. CDR3 size: 13 residues. The CDR3 protein is CASGQSSSYEQYF. Written as DNA, the CDR3 is TGCGCCAGCGGACAGTCGAGCTCCTACGAGCAGTACTTC.

The chain links TRBV29-1 to TRBJ2-3; TRBD1 agrees at 7 bases. The CDR3 contains 15 residues. V lost 0 bases, J lost 5 bases, and 8 bases stayed unmatched. CDR1 SQVTM and CDR2 ANQGSEA come from the germline V gene. The CDR3: CSVEDYEGAGDTQYF. In DNA form, the CDR3 reads TGCAGCGTTGAAGATTACGAGGGGGCAGGAGATACGCAGTATTTT.

The V gene is TRBV30, the J gene TRBJ2-3; D not resolved. The CDR3 contains 14 residues. The germline gives CDR1 GTSNPN, CDR2 SVGIG (reference sequence). The V gene lost 0 bases and the J gene lost 3 bases, with 10 bases spanning the gap. The chain's CDR3 is CAWSVRSVTDTQYF. For the CDR3, the DNA is TGTGCCTGGAGTGTTAGAAGCGTGACAGATACGCAGTATTTT.

The chain is built from TRBV10-3 and TRBJ2-7; D is possibly TRBD2 (5 bases). Germline CDR1 reads ENHRY; CDR2 reads SYGVKD. The CDR3 runs to 15 residues. V was cut by 0 bases and J by 4 bases, with 13 bases left in between. CDR3 residues: CAISESGGPGYEQYF. Written as DNA, the CDR3 is TGTGCCATCAGTGAGTCAGGAGGCCCTGGGTACGAGCAGTACTTC.

This clone was recorded a few times. The chain recombines TRBV2 with TRBJ2-5, with D unclear. Trimming took 4 bases from V and 1 from J, leaving 4 bases between them. CDR3 size: 12 residues. Germline-derived CDR1 and CDR2 are SNHLY and FYNNEI. CDR3 residues: CASSGRQETQYF. The CDR3 nucleotides are TGTGCCAGCAGTGGTCGCCAAGAGACCCAGTACTTC. Drawing the rest from reference TRBV2 and TRBJ2-5, the complete variable domain is EPEVTQTPSHQVTQMGQEVILRCVPISNHLYFYWYRQILGQKVEFLVSFYNNEISEKSEIFDDQFSVERPDGSNFTLKIRSTKLEDSAMYFCASSGRQETQYFGPGTRLLVL.

Only a few counts were recorded for this clone. V and J are TRBV7-6 and TRBJ2-4; D gene uncertain. Germline V CDR1 and CDR2: SGHVS, FNYEAQ. CDR3 length equals 11 residues. With 5 bases removed from V and 7 bases from J, the gap between germline ends came to 6 bases. CDR3 amino acids: CASSPMNIQYF. The CDR3 DNA follows: TGTGCCAGCAGCCCTATGAACATTCAGTACTTC.

The chain uses TRBV6-5 and TRBJ1-2; maybe TRBD1 (5 bases). Trimming left V 0 bases short and J 3 bases short, with 8 bases between. From germline, CDR1 is MNHEY and CDR2 SVGAGI. This CDR3 spans 14 amino acids. The CDR3 region is CASSYSKGDYGYTF. The CDR3 nucleotides read TGTGCCAGCAGTTACTCGAAAGGGGACTATGGCTACACCTTC.

This clone was seen only a few times. The chain has TRBV7-7 and TRBJ2-5, with D tentatively TRBD2 (7 bases). The CDR3 covers 15 residues. The V and J ends lost 4 bases and 5 bases respectively, with 17 bases between them. Looked up from germline, CDR1 is SSHAT and CDR2 is FNYEAQ (reference sequence). CDR3 protein: CASSSRGAVQETQYF. For the CDR3, the DNA is TGTGCCAGCAGCTCCCGGGGGGCGGTGCAGGAGACCCAGTACTTC.

This chain links TRBV7-2 with TRBJ2-3; TRBD1 agrees at 10 bases. CDR1 is SGHTA and CDR2 is FQGNSA in the germline V gene. Trimming removed 5 bases from V and 7 bases from J; junction bases left unmatched: 12. This CDR3 has 16 residues. The CDR3 spells CASSTPGQGLGNTQYF. CDR3 DNA sequence: TGTGCCAGCAGCACGCCGGGACAGGGGTTAGGGAATACGCAGTATTTT.

The table lists this clone with a few counts. V usage is TRBV11-2 and J usage is TRBJ2-2; 9 positions agree with TRBD1. The CDR3 spans 16 residues. J gave up 3 bases and V 5 bases, and 7 bases lay outside the gene matches. From germline, CDR1 is SGHAT and CDR2 FQNNGV. This CDR3 reads CASSPRTGDYTGELFF. The CDR3 DNA reads as TGTGCCAGCAGCCCTCGGACAGGGGACTACACCGGGGAGCTGTTTTTT.

The gene calls are TRBV18 and TRBJ2-5; 7 bases line up with TRBD2. The CDR3 contains 16 residues. In germline, CDR1 is KGHSH, CDR2 LQKENI. The V and J ends lost 0 bases and 2 bases, in that order; junction bases with no gene match: 6. CDR3 sequence reads: CASSPPSLGGQETQYF. The CDR3 region has the DNA TGTGCCAGCTCACCACCCTCCCTGGGGGGGCAAGAGACCCAGTACTTC.

The chain recombines TRBV30 with TRBJ2-7, with TRBD1 identical over 10 bases. Germline-derived CDR1 and CDR2 are GTSNPN and SVGIG (reference sequence). The J segment lost 3 bases and the V segment lost 2 bases, leaving 7 bases of the junction unmatched. The CDR3 is 15 residues long. This CDR3 is CAWSRGQGMSYEQYF. The CDR3 DNA is TGTGCCTGGAGTAGGGGACAGGGGATGAGCTACGAGCAGTACTTC.

This clone appeared a few times. The rearrangement uses TRBV6-5 and TRBJ2-3, with a weak D call TRBD1 (5 bases). The CDR3 covers 15 residues. From germline, CDR1 is MNHEY and CDR2 SVGAGI. The V and J ends lost 2 bases and 0 bases respectively, with 9 bases between them. The CDR3 sequence is CASSYRGRSTDTQYF. CDR3 nucleotides: TGTGCCAGCAGTTACAGGGGAAGGAGCACAGATACGCAGTATTTT.

This chain joins TRBV9 and TRBJ2-7; 10 bases match TRBD1. Losses at the gene ends were 0 bases for V and 5 bases for J; bases not matched to a gene: 8. The germline V gene encodes CDR1 SGDLS and CDR2 YYNGEE. This CDR3 has 16 amino acids. CDR3 loop: CASSVELGDRGNEQYF. The CDR3 bases are TGTGCCAGCAGCGTAGAATTAGGGGACAGGGGAAACGAGCAGTACTTC.

The DNA of the CDR3 is TGTGCCAGCTGTGGGCCTCTTGCAACTAATGAAAAACTGTTTTTT. Encoded protein: CASCGPLATNEKLFF. The chain links TRBV28 to TRBJ1-4; D ambiguous. V was trimmed by 8 bases and J by 0 bases, leaving 13 bases between them. The CDR3 covers 15 residues. The germline gives CDR1 MDHEN, CDR2 SYDVKM.

The chain employs TRBV25-1 and TRBJ2-1, with TRBD2 matching over 11 bases. With 6 bases clipped from V and 2 bases from J, the junction kept 0 bases outside the gene matches. The germline CDR1 and CDR2 sequences are MGHDK and SYGVNS. The CDR3 length is 14 residues. This CDR3 reads CASRLAGAYNEQFF. The DNA for the CDR3 is TGTGCCAGCAGACTAGCGGGAGCCTACAATGAGCAGTTCTTC.

The chain carries TRBV9 and TRBJ1-2, with D uncertain. The CDR3 is 13 amino acids. Trimming cost V 0 bases and J 2 bases, with 5 bases left between them. Germline V gives CDR1 SGDLS, CDR2 YYNGEE. The DNA for the CDR3 is TGTGCCAGCAGCGTAGCGGGGAACTATGGCTACACCTTC. Translation: CASSVAGNYGYTF.

In its sample, this clone was seen a few times. The chain links TRBV6-5 to TRBJ2-1; 7 bases line up with TRBD2. CDR1 is MNHEY, CDR2 SVGAGI, per germline. This CDR3 contains 15 residues. The ends lost 7 bases at V and 3 bases at J; junction bases unmatched: 9. CDR3 sequence reads: CASTREASGYNEQFF. The CDR3 DNA reads as TGTGCCAGCACCCGGGAGGCTAGCGGCTACAATGAGCAGTTCTTC.

This clone was seen only a few times. The chain has TRBV5-4 and TRBJ2-5, with 9 bases lining up with TRBD1. Germline loops: CDR1 SGHNT, CDR2 YYREEE (reference sequence). The CDR3 is 15 residues long. V shed 0 bases, J shed 0 bases, and the junction held 0 bases outside the gene matches. The CDR3 region has the DNA TGTGCCAGCAGCTTGGGGGACAGGGACCAAGAGACCCAGTACTTC. Its protein product is CASSLGDRDQETQYF.

The chain has TRBV2 and TRBJ2-7; 13 bases line up with TRBD2. Trimming cost V 6 bases and J 1 base; bases outside gene matches: 6. The CDR3 is 16 residues long. Germline V gene sequence: CDR1 SNHLY, CDR2 FYNNEI. In DNA form, the CDR3 reads TGTGCCAGCAGAGGACTAGCGGGAGAAGCTTCCTACGAGCAGTACTTC. It codes for CASRGLAGEASYEQYF.

This clone was seen a handful of times. This chain uses TRBV2 with TRBJ2-1; D unclear. Germline V gene sequence: CDR1 SNHLY, CDR2 FYNNEI. The CDR3 runs 16 residues. The ends were cut back, 1 base at V and 0 bases at J, with 10 bases in the middle. This CDR3 reads CASSEVVPISYNEQFF. The CDR3 nucleotides read TGTGCCAGCAGTGAAGTTGTCCCTATCTCCTACAATGAGCAGTTCTTC.